Each of the 25 T cell receptor beta chains below was sequenced from the same sample in a study of T cell responses to AZD1222 COVID-19 vaccine (TCRdb year 2021). The time point tag for this specimen amounts to: baseline before first vaccination. Preparation of the library involved the immunoSEQ multiplex PCR assay. TCRdb mirrors the immuneACCESS table, restricted to in-frame sequences. Some clones are absent from its copies; in checked studies, under half trace to an unresolved V gene, and the reason for the others is unknown. This sample lists roughly 60,000 clones; around 80% were detected once. The ten largest clones capture about 20% of the sample. The material was peripheral blood, obtained on day 0 of AZD1222 vaccination. The receptors were gathered from an adult in good health.

The rearrangement links TRBV2 to TRBJ1-6; TRBD1 might be the D (5 bases). V was clipped by 6 bases and J by 0 bases, with 9 bases between them. Germline loops: CDR1 SNHLY, CDR2 FYNNEI. The CDR3 totals 15 residues. The CDR3, as DNA: TGTGCCAGCAGGGCCGACAGCTCCTATAATTCACCCCTCCACTTT. This translates into CASRADSSYNSPLHF.

V and J are TRBV10-3 and TRBJ1-1; tentatively, D is TRBD1 (6 bases). V was trimmed by 5 bases and J by 3 bases, leaving 16 bases between them. CDR1 ENHRY and CDR2 SYGVKD come from the germline V gene. This CDR3 comprises 15 residues. The CDR3 nucleotides read TGTGCCATCAGTACCTCCCGGGGGGGCGACACTGAAGCTTTCTTT. Its protein is CAISTSRGGDTEAFF.

V usage is TRBV7-2 and J usage is TRBJ1-2, with TRBD1 as a possible D gene (6 bases). Germline values: CDR1 SGHTA, CDR2 FQGNSA. V gave up 0 bases and J gave up 2 bases, with 10 bases separating them. This CDR3 contains 15 residues. CDR3 in DNA: TGTGCCAGCAGCTTAGCCACAGGGAACAACTATGGCTACACCTTC. Translating gives CASSLATGNNYGYTF.

This clone was seen a few times. The chain links TRBV19 to TRBJ1-2; 7 nucleotides line up with TRBD1. The length of the CDR3 is 12 residues. In germline, CDR1 is LNHDA, CDR2 SQIVND (reference sequence). The V segment lost 5 bases and the J segment 14 bases; nucleotides outside the gene matches: 11. The CDR3: CASSPQGGIRTF. CDR3 bases: TGTGCCAGTAGTCCTCAGGGGGGAATACGGACCTTC. Complete variable domain (other parts from reference TRBV19 and TRBJ1-2): DGGITQSPKYLFRKEGQNVTLSCEQNLNHDAMYWYRQDPGQGLRLIYYSQIVNDFQKGDIAEGYSVSREKKESFPLTVTSAQKNPTAFYLCASSPQGGIRTFGSGTRLTVV.

This chain links TRBV7-2 with TRBJ1-5; weak D call: TRBD1 (5 bases). The germline V gene has CDR1 SGHTA and CDR2 FQGNSA. The CDR3 spans 15 residues. Deletions cut 5 bases from V and 7 bases from J, with 18 bases between. The CDR3 is CASSPLREPGQPQHF. The CDR3 DNA reads TGTGCCAGCAGCCCGCTAAGGGAACCAGGGCAGCCCCAGCATTTT.

J is TRBJ2-1 and V is TRBV21-1. TRBV21-1 is designated a pseudogene. This CDR3 comprises 18 residues. The CDR3 DNA follows: TGTGCCATTGGGGGAATAGACGGCGAGGAAATCACCTACAATGAGCAGTTCTTC. Amino acids: CAIGGIDGEEITYNEQFF.

This clone came up once. This rearrangement joins TRBV4-2 to TRBJ1-2; TRBD1 matches at 7 bases. V shed 3 bases, J shed 8 bases, and the junction held 6 bases outside the gene matches. This CDR3 is built from 13 residues. Germline loops: CDR1 LGHNA, CDR2 YNFKEQ. The CDR3 loop reads CASSHGDSGGYTF. The CDR3 DNA sequence: TGTGCCAGCAGCCACGGGGACAGCGGCGGCTACACCTTC.

J is TRBJ2-1 and V is TRBV6-5; maybe TRBD1 (7 bases). Germline assignment: CDR1 MNHEY and CDR2 SVGAGI. CDR3 length: 14 residues. Trimming took 6 bases from V and 12 from J, leaving 21 bases between them. CDR3 sequence reads: CASSAPQGGRGQFF. CDR3 sequence (DNA): TGTGCCAGCAGCGCCCCTCAGGGGGGAAGGGGGCAGTTCTTC.

The V and J genes are TRBV11-3 and TRBJ2-7, with 8 bases fitting TRBD1. The ends lost 4 bases at V and 6 bases at J; junction bases unmatched: 2. The CDR3 extends over 12 amino acids. Germline values: CDR1 SGHNT, CDR2 YENEEA. CDR3 in amino acids: CASSWTGREQYV. As DNA, the CDR3 is TGTGCCAGCAGCTGGACAGGGCGCGAGCAGTACGTC.

This clone was observed a handful of times. Within the sample, other DNA sequences also encode this same CDR3. The gene calls are TRBV5-1 and TRBJ1-1; D is undetermined. The CDR3 covers 14 residues. The V gene lost 0 bases and the J gene lost 0 bases, with 6 bases spanning the gap. Germline V CDR1 and CDR2: SGHRS, YFSETQ. The CDR3 sequence is CASSLVPVNTEAFF. The CDR3 region has the DNA TGCGCCAGCAGCTTGGTACCGGTGAACACTGAAGCTTTCTTT.

The V call is TRBV29-1, the J call TRBJ2-1, with D maybe TRBD1 (5 bases). The CDR3 extends over 13 amino acids. V lost 4 bases and J 7 bases, leaving 14 bases between the germline ends. The germline gives CDR1 SQVTM, CDR2 ANQGSEA. CDR3 DNA: TGCAGCGTTGTTCGGAGACAGATTAATGAGCAGTTCTTC. Its translation: CSVVRRQINEQFF.

CDR3 in DNA: TGTGCCAGCAGCTTGGTTAGCAGGGTGAATTCACCCCTCCACTTT. This encodes CASSLVSRVNSPLHF. The chain combines TRBV5-6 with TRBJ1-6; D perhaps matches TRBD1 (5 bases). Germline values: CDR1 SGHDT, CDR2 YYEEEE. Trimming left V 0 bases short and J 7 bases short, with 11 bases between. CDR3 length equals 15 residues.

The rearrangement links TRBV7-9 to TRBJ2-1; possibly TRBD1 for D (6 bases). The CDR3 runs to 13 residues. Germline V gives CDR1 SEHNR, CDR2 FQNEAQ (reference sequence). V gave up 5 bases and J gave up 8 bases, with 13 bases separating them. The CDR3 protein is CASSLSEGDEQFF. The CDR3 DNA reads as TGTGCCAGCAGCCTCAGCGAGGGGGATGAGCAGTTCTTC.

This clone was counted a few times. This chain links TRBV28 with TRBJ2-7; tentative D call: TRBD1 (6 bases). The CDR3 contains 13 residues. From germline, CDR1 is MDHEN and CDR2 SYDVKM. V lost 5 bases to trimming and J lost 3 bases, with 11 bases between them. CDR3 region: CASSPGAVYEQYF. The CDR3 DNA follows: TGTGCCAGCAGTCCAGGGGCAGTCTACGAGCAGTACTTC.

This chain links TRBV30 with TRBJ1-3; D perhaps matches TRBD1 (5 bases). This CDR3 comprises 11 residues. Germline V gene sequence: CDR1 GTSNPN, CDR2 SVGIG (reference sequence). The CDR3 DNA follows: TGTGCTCGGGGGGTTGGGAACACCATATATTTT. Its translation: CARGVGNTIYF.

This chain links TRBV28 with TRBJ2-1; TRBD1 might be the D (6 bases). The CDR3 consists of 14 residues. V lost 5 bases, J lost 9 bases, and 17 bases lay in between. Germline V CDR1 and CDR2: MDHEN, SYDVKM. The CDR3 region is CASSRLQPRGEQFF. The CDR3 DNA reads TGTGCCAGCAGTCGACTACAACCCAGGGGTGAGCAGTTCTTC.

The V and J genes are TRBV27 and TRBJ2-1, with 9 bases fitting TRBD2. In germline, CDR1 is MNHEY, CDR2 SMNVEV (reference sequence). With V trimmed by 5 bases and J by 7 bases, 18 bases remained unmatched. There are 18 residues in the CDR3. The CDR3 loop reads CASSDLGAGGPSGNEQFF. The CDR3 DNA reads TGTGCCAGCAGTGATTTGGGTGCGGGAGGGCCCTCGGGTAATGAGCAGTTCTTC.

This clone appeared a few times. The chain recombines TRBV12-3 or TRBV12-4 with TRBJ2-3; unclear D gene. V lost 6 bases and J lost 2, with 9 bases in between. This CDR3 contains 13 residues. CDR3 residues: CASRTPNTDTQYF. DNA for the CDR3: TGTGCCAGCAGGACTCCGAACACAGATACGCAGTATTTT.

This chain connects TRBV19 to TRBJ2-2, with a tentative D call TRBD2 (5 bases). Between the trimmed V and J ends, which lost 4 bases and 4 bases, there was a span of 13 bases. The CDR3 runs 15 residues. Germline lookup yields CDR1 LNHDA and CDR2 SQIVND (reference sequence). CDR3 in DNA: TGTGCCAGTAGTAACTGGGAGCGACGCACCGGGGAGCTGTTTTTT. Translating it yields CASSNWERRTGELFF. The whole variable domain, filled in from reference TRBV19 and TRBJ2-2, reads DGGITQSPKYLFRKEGQNVTLSCEQNLNHDAMYWYRQDPGQGLRLIYYSQIVNDFQKGDIAEGYSVSREKKESFPLTVTSAQKNPTAFYLCASSNWERRTGELFFGEGSRLTVL.

The J gene is TRBJ2-1, the V gene TRBV27; TRBD2 might be the D (5 bases). Between the trimmed V and J ends, which lost 5 bases and 2 bases, there was a span of 25 bases. Looked up from germline, CDR1 is MNHEY and CDR2 is SMNVEV (reference sequence). The CDR3 has 19 residues. The CDR3 reads CASSNMSGFLSFTYNEQFF. The CDR3, as DNA: TGTGCCAGCAGTAATATGAGCGGTTTTCTCTCATTTACCTACAATGAGCAGTTCTTC.

This clone was counted between two and nine times. The chain is built from TRBV21-1 and TRBJ1-2; the table assigns TRBD1, which was not confirmed against the DNA. TRBV21-1 represents a pseudogene. This CDR3 spans 17 amino acids. CDR3 amino acids: CASSNGPPGQTNYGYTF. CDR3 in DNA: TGTGCCAGCAGCAACGGTCCACCGGGACAGACTAACTATGGCTACACCTTC.

The genes are TRBV19 and TRBJ1-5, with D possibly being TRBD1 (6 bases). The CDR3 covers 13 residues. The germline gives CDR1 LNHDA, CDR2 SQIVND (reference sequence). The V end lost 6 bases, the J end lost 2 bases, and 8 bases lay between the germline ends. CDR3 nucleotide sequence: TGTGCCAGTAGGGGACACCGCAATCAGCCCCAGCATTTT. It codes for CASRGHRNQPQHF.

The gene calls are TRBV14 and TRBJ2-7; a possible D gene is TRBD1 (5 bases). The germline V and J ends were trimmed by 7 bases and 1 base, with 11 bases remaining between them. The CDR3 consists of 13 residues. The V gene's germline CDR1 is SGHDN and CDR2 FVKESK. DNA of the CDR3: TGTGCCAGCAAGACAGCCCAATCCTACGAGCAGTACTTC. This translates into CASKTAQSYEQYF.

The gene calls are TRBV6-4 and TRBJ1-6, with D unresolved. CDR3 length equals 13 residues. Per germline, CDR1 MRHNA and CDR2 SNTAGT. V lost 3 bases to trimming and J lost 9 bases, with 9 bases between them. The CDR3 DNA reads TGTGCCAGCAGTGAGTGGGTTGGTTCACCCCTCCACTTT. Protein product: CASSEWVGSPLHF.

The V gene is TRBV24-1, the J gene TRBJ2-3; tentatively, D is TRBD1 (5 bases). From germline, CDR1 is KGHDR and CDR2 SFDVKD. V lost 3 bases, J lost 3 bases, and 6 bases lay in between. CDR3 length: 13 residues. The CDR3 reads CATSDAGTDTQYF. The CDR3, as DNA: TGTGCCACCAGTGATGCAGGGACAGATACGCAGTATTTT.